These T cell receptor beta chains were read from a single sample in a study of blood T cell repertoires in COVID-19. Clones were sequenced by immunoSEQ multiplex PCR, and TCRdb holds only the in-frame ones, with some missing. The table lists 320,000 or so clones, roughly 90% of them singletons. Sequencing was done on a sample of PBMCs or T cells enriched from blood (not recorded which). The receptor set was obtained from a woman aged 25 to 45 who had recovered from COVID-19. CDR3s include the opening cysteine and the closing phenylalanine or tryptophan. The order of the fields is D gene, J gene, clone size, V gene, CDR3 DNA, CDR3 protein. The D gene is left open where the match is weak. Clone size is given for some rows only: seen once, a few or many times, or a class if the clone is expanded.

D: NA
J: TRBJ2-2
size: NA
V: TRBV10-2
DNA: TGCGCCAGCAGTTTGAATGGCGGCACCGGGGAGCTGTTTTTT
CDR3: CASSLNGGTGELFF

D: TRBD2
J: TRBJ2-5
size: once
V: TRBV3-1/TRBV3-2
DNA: TGTGCCAGCAGCCAAGGAGGACTAGCGGGGGAGACCCAGTACTTC
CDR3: CASSQGGLAGETQYF

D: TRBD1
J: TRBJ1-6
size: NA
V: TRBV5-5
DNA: TGTGCCAGCAGCTTGGACGGGACAGGGGTTTCACCCCTCCACTTT
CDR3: CASSLDGTGVSPLHF

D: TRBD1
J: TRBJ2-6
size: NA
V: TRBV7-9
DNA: TGTGCCAGCAGCTCGACAGGGCTCTCTGGGGCCAACGTCCTGACTTTC
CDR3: CASSSTGLSGANVLTF

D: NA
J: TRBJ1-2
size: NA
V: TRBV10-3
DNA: TGTGCCACCACTACAGGTGACTATGGCTACACCTTC
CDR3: CATTTGDYGYTF

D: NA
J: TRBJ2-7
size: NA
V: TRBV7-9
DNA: TGTGCCAGCAGCATATCCCTCTCAGGGAAGCCCTACGAGCAGTACTTC
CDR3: CASSISLSGKPYEQYF

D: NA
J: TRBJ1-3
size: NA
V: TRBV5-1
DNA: TGCGCCAGCAGCTTGGGCGGGGCGCGTGGAAACACCATATATTTT
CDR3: CASSLGGARGNTIYF

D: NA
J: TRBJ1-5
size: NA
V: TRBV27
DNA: TGTGGCACGGGACATGATGGCAATCAGCCCCAGCATTTT
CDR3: CGTGHDGNQPQHF

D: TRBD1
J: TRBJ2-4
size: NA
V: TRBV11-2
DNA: TGTGCCAGCAGTCCCGACAGGGTCGGCAAAAACATTCAGTACTTC
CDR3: CASSPDRVGKNIQYF

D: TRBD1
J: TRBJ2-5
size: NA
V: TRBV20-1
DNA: TGCAGTGCTAGTTTTGGACAGGGGCAAGAGACCCAGTACTTC
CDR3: CSASFGQGQETQYF

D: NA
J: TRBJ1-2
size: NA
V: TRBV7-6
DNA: TGTGCCAGCAGCTTAGGGTCGTGGGGCGACGGTGGCTACACCTTC
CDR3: CASSLGSWGDGGYTF

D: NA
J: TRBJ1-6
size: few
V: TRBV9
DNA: TGTGCCAGCAGCGTAGAAGCTCGGTATTCACCCCTCCACTTT
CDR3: CASSVEARYSPLHF

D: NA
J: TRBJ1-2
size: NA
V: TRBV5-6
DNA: TGTGCCAGCAAGAGGCTATCCCTGACCTATGGCTACACCTTC
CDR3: CASKRLSLTYGYTF

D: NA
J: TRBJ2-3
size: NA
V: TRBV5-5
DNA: TGTGCCAGCAGCGGCGACACCTTTAGCACAGATACGCAGTATTTT
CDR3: CASSGDTFSTDTQYF

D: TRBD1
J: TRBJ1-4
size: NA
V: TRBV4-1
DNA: TGCGCCAGCAGCCGACCTGGACAGGGTCAGGAAAAACTGTTTTTT
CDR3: CASSRPGQGQEKLFF

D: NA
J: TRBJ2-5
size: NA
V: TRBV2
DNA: TGTGCCAGCAGCGCGCGGGGGCTTGAGACCCAGTACTTC
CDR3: CASSARGLETQYF

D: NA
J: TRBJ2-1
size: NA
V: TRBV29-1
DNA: TGCAGCGTTGAAGGGTTGGTCCAGGGGACCCTCTACAATGAGCAGTTCTTC
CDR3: CSVEGLVQGTLYNEQFF

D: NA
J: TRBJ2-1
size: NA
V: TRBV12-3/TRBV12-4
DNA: TGTGCCAGCAGTCAACTAGACAATGAGCAGTTCTTC
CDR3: CASSQLDNEQFF

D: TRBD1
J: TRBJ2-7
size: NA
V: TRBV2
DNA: TGTGCCAGCAGTCTACGACAGGGGGCCTTCTACGAGCAGTACTTC
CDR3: CASSLRQGAFYEQYF

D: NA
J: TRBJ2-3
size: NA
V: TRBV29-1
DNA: TGCAGCGGCTGCAGGGAAAGCACAGATACGCAGTATTTT
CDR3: CSGCRESTDTQYF

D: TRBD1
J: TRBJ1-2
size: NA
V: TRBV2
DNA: TGTGCCAGCAGTGAAAGGACAGGGGGGGGCCATGGCTACACCTTC
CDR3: CASSERTGGGHGYTF

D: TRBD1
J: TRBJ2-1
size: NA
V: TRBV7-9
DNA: TGTGCCAGCAGGTTAACAGGGGATATCTACAATGAGCAGTTCTTC
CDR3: CASRLTGDIYNEQFF

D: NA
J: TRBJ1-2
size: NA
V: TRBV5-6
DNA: TGTGCCAGCAGCTGGACGGGGAACTATGGCTACACCTTC
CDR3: CASSWTGNYGYTF

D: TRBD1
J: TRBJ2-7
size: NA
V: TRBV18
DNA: TGTGCCAGCTCAATGGACAGGGGACGCGCCAACGAGCAGTACTTC
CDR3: CASSMDRGRANEQYF

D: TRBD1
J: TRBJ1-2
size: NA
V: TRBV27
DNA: TGTGCCAGCGGCAACTCAGGGGGCTATGGCTACACCTTC
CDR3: CASGNSGGYGYTF

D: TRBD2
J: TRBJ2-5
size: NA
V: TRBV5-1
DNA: TGCGCCAGCAGCACCAAGGGGCGGGGGGGCCGAGGAGTCGAGACCCAGTACTTC
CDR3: CASSTKGRGGRGVETQYF

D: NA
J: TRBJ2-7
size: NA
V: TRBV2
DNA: TGTGCCAGCAGTCTTAGCTCCTACGAGCAGTACTTC
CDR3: CASSLSSYEQYF

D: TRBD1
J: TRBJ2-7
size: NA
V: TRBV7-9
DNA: TGTGCCAGCAGCCGCGACAGGGTTGAGCAGTACTTC
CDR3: CASSRDRVEQYF

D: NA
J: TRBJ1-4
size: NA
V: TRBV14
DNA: TGTGCCAGCAGCCAAAGTCTGGACAGTACGCTGTTTTTT
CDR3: CASSQSLDSTLFF

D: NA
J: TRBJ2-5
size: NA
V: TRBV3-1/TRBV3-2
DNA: TGTGCCAGCAGCCAAGAAGTTACAGGCCAAGAGACCCAGTACTTC
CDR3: CASSQEVTGQETQYF

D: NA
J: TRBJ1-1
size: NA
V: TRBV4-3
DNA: TGCGCCAGCAGCCAAGAGTCCAGGGGCGACACTGAAGCTTTCTTT
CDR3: CASSQESRGDTEAFF

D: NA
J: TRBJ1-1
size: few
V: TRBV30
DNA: TGTGCCTGGAGTCGGGGGGAAACTGAAGCTTTCTTT
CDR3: CAWSRGETEAFF

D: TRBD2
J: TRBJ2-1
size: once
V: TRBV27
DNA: TGTGCCAGCAGTTTATCGGGCGCACGGGGGACTAGACACAATGAGCAGTTCTTC
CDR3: CASSLSGARGTRHNEQFF

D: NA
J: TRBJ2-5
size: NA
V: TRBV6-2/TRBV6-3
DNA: TGTGCCAGCAGTTTGAGCATCCAAGAGACCCAGTACTTC
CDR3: CASSLSIQETQYF

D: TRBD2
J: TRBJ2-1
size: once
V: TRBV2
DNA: TGTGCCAGCAGTGACCTAGCGGGGGGGAAGTTCTTC
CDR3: CASSDLAGGKFF

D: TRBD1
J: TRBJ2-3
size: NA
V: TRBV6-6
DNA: TGTGCCAGCAGTTACGGGGAAGGGACAGCAACGCAGTATTTT
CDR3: CASSYGEGTATQYF

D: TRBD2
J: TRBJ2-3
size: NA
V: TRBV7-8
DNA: TGTGCCAGCAGCCCGCGCCGGGGGGGCCAGCGGGATGATACGCAGTATTTT
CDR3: CASSPRRGGQRDDTQYF

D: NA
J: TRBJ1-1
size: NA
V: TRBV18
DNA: TGTGCCAGCTCACCAAAACATGAGGGAGAAGCTTTCTTT
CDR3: CASSPKHEGEAFF

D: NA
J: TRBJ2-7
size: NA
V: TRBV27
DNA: TGTGCCAGCAGTTTATCGAGGGGGGGCGAGCAGTACTTC
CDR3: CASSLSRGGEQYF

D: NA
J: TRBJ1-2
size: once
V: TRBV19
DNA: TGTGCCAGTGACCCCAGGGGATACTATGGCTACACCTTC
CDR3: CASDPRGYYGYTF

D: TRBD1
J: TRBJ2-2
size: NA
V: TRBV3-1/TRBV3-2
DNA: TGTGCCAGCAGCCGTATGGGACAGGGGGCGACCGGGGAGCTGTTTTTT
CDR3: CASSRMGQGATGELFF

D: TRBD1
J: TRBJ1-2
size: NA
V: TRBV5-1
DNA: TGCGCCAGCAGCGCAGGGACAGGGGCGTATGGCTACACCTTC
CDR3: CASSAGTGAYGYTF

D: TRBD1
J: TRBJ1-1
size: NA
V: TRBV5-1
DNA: TGCGCCAGCAGCTGGGACAGGGTCAACACTGAAGCTTTCTTT
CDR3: CASSWDRVNTEAFF

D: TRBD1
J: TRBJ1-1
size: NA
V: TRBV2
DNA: TGTGCCAGCATCAGGACAGGGAACACTGAAGCTTTCTTT
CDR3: CASIRTGNTEAFF

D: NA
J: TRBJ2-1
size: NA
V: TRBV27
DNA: TGTGCCAGCAGTGCCACCGGAAGGAGCGGGCTACACAATGAGCAGTTCTTC
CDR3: CASSATGRSGLHNEQFF

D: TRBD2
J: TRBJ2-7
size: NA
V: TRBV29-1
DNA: TGCAGCGCCACCGGGGGGGCCTACGAGCAGTACTTC
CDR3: CSATGGAYEQYF

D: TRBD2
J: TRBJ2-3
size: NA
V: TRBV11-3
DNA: TGTGCCAGCAGCTTAGGGACTAGCGGGGGGGCCCTCACAGATACGCAGTATTTT
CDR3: CASSLGTSGGALTDTQYF

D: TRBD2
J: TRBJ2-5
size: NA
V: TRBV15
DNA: TGTGCCACCAGCAGTGGATCCGGGACTAGTTATCGCACCCAGTACTTC
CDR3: CATSSGSGTSYRTQYF

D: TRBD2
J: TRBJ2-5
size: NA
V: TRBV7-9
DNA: TGTGCCAGCAGCTTCGAAACTAGCGGGGGGCCCGCAAAAGAGACCCAGTACTTC
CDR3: CASSFETSGGPAKETQYF

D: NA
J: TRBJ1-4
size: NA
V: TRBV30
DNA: TGTGCCTCCGACTTTGCAGCGACAACTAATGAAAAACTGTTTTTT
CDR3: CASDFAATTNEKLFF

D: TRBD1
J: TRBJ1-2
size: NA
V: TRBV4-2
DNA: TGTGCCAGCAGCCACCTGGGACAGTACGAAGGCTACACCTTC
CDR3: CASSHLGQYEGYTF